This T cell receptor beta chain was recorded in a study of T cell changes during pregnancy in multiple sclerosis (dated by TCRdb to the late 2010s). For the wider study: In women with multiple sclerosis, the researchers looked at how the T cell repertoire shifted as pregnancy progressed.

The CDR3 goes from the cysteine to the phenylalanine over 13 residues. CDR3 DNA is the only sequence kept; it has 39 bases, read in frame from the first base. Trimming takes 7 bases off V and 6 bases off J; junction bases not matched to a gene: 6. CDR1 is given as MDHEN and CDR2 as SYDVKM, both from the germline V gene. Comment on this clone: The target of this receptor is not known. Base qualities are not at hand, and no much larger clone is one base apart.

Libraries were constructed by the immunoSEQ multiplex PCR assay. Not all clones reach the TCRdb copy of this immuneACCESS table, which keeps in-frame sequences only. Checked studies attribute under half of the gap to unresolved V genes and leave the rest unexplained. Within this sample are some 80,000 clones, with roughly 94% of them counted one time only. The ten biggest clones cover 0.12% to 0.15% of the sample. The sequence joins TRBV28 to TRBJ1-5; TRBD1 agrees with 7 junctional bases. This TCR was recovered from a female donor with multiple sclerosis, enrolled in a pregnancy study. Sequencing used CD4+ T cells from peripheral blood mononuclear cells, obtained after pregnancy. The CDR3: CASTQGISQPQHF. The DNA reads TGTGCCAGCACACAGGGGATCAGTCAGCCCCAGCATTTT.